Listed here is a single T cell receptor (beta chain). The data originate from a study of blood T cell repertoires in COVID-19. Original data processing: Nucleated cell counts were estimated from reference gene primer amplification. TCRdb's table, derived via immunoSEQ multiplex PCR, lists solely in-frame clones and lacks some. The DNA was the basis for D and trimming; V, J and clone size are from that table. The data contain 310,000 or so clones, 80% to 90% of them singletons. The CDR3 loop spans 17 amino acids. V was pared by 3 bases and J by 9 bases, with 20 bases of the junction left unmatched. Per the germline V gene, CDR1 is SGHDT and CDR2 is YYEEEE.

The sequence derives from a woman in her forties or fifties with acute or convalescent COVID-19. The sample taken for sequencing was peripheral blood. The genes are TRBV5-6 and TRBJ2-7, with 8 bases lining up with TRBD2. CDR3 in amino acids: CASSWGAGGPLFFGQYV. Here the CDR3 DNA reads TGTGCCAGCAGCTGGGGGGCGGGAGGTCCCCTTTTCTTTGGGCAGTACGTC.